This record looks at one T cell receptor beta chain sequence and its context. Its antigen is unknown. The data were obtained in a study of CD8 T cells in Susac syndrome. General observations from the study: The study's TCR sequencing and HLA analysis drew on a certain number of individuals. That number was acknowledged as relatively small.

The multiple sclerosis controls, all treatment-naive patients, had relapsing-remitting disease that was stable or active. The CD8+ and CD4+ T cells were negatively isolated, with the TEMRA cells enriched by FACS. Germline V gene lookup returns CDR1 MDHEN and CDR2 SYDVKM. Trimming shortened V by 0 bases and J by 1 base, and 11 bases separated the two germline ends. The CDR3 extends over 16 amino acids. RNA amounts of about 0.5 to 1 ug underwent reverse transcription with random hexamers. Amplification of TCR beta CDR3 by immunoSEQ multiplex PCR spanned 54 Vbeta and 13 Jbeta. TCRdb re-called the immunoSEQ multiplex PCR reads through MiXCR, storing one row per CDR3 protein. The sample holds approximately 230,000 distinct CDR3 sequences, just over 90% seen once.

The TCR was taken from a human donor with multiple sclerosis. This sequence joins TRBV28 and TRBJ2-3, with D perhaps matching TRBD1 or TRBD2 (5 bases each). Sequencing was done on a sample of CD4+ T cells from PBMCs. The CDR3: CASSLWGWDGTDTQYF. Written as DNA, the CDR3 is TGTGCCAGCAGTTTATGGGGCTGGGACGGCACAGATACGCAGTATTTT. Drawing the rest from reference TRBV28 and TRBJ2-3, the complete variable domain is DVKVTQSSRYLVKRTGEKVFLECVQDMDHENMFWYRQDPGLGLRLIYFSYDVKMKEKGDIPEGYSVSREKKERFSLILESASTNQTSMYLCASSLWGWDGTDTQYFGPGTRLTVL.